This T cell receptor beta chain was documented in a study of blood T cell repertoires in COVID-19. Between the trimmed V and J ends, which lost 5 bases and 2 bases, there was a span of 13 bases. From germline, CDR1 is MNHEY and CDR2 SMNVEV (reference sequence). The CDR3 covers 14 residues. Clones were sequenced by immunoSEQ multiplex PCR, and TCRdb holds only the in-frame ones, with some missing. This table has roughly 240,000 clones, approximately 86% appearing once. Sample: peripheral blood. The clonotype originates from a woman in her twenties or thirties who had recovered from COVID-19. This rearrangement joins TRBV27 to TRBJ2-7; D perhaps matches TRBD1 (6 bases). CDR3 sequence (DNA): TGTGCCAGCAGTCCGGACAGTATAGCCTACGAGCAGTACTTC. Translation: CASSPDSIAYEQYF.